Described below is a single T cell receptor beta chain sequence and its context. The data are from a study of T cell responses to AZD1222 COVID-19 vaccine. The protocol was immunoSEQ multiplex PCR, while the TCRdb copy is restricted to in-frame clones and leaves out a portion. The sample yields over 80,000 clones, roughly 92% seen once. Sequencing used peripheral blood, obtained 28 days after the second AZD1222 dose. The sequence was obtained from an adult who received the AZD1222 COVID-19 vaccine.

CDR3 nucleotide sequence: TGTGCCAGCAGGAGGAGCTCCTACGAGCAGTACTTC. Protein product: CASRRSSYEQYF. The chain couples TRBV2 to TRBJ2-7; D remains unclear. CDR3 length equals 12 residues. V gave up 6 bases and J gave up 0 bases, with 6 bases separating them. Germline values: CDR1 SNHLY, CDR2 FYNNEI.